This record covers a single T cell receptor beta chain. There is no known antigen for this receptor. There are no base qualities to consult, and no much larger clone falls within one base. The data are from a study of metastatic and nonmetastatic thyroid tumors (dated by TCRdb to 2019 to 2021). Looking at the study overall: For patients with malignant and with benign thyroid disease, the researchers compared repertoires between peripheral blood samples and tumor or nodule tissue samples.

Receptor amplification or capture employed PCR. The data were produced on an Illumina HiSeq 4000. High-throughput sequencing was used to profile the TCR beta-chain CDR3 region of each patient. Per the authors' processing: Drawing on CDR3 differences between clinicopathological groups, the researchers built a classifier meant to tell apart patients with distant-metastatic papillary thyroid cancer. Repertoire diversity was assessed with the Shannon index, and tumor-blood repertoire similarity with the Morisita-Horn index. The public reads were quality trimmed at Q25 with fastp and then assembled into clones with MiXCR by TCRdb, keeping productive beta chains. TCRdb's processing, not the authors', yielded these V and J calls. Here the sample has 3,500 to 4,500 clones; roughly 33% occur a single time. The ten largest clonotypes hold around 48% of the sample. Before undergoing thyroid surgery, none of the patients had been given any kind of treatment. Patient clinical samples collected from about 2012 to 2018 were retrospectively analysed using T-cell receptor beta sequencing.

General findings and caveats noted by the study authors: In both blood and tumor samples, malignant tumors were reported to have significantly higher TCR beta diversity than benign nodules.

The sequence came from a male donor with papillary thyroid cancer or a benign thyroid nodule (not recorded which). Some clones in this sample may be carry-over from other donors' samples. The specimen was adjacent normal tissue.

The sequenced DNA: TGTGCCAGCAAGCTTCGGGAAGCTTTCTTT. Translated, it reads CASKLREAFF. The V and J genes are TRBV6-5 and TRBJ1-1; no D segment can be confidently identified. CDR1 and CDR2 were assigned from the germline V gene as MNHEY and SVGAGI. The CDR3 covers 10 residues, taking in both the cysteine and the phenylalanine. Only the CDR3 DNA stays, 30 bases, in frame from base 1. The V end loses 7 bases and the J end loses 8 bases, and a stretch of 8 bases separates them.